The 12 T cell receptor beta chains below come from one sample, sequenced in a study of CD8+CD57+ T cells in acquired aplastic anemia listed by TCRdb under 2018. For sequencing, an Illumina HiSeq 2000 was employed. Genomic DNA was used as template for profiling of TCR beta VDJ combinations and CDR3 sequences. TCRdb applied fastp at Q25 and MiXCR to the public reads, then kept only in-frame beta chains. Merged by CDR3 protein, the rows form single entries marked with the most common genes and DNA. The sample includes about 210,000 distinct CDR3 sequences, with over 60% observed a single time. Less than 30% of the sample belongs to the ten largest clones. What was sequenced was sorted CD4+, CD8+, or CD8+CD57+ T cells (not recorded which) from PBMCs. These receptors were taken from a human donor in good health.

V and J are TRBV4-3 and TRBJ2-5; D is undetermined. CDR3 length: 13 residues. V lost 0 bases and J lost 0, with 2 bases in between. Germline V CDR1 and CDR2: LGHNA, YSLEER. The CDR3 coding sequence is TGCGCCAGCAGCCAAGATAACCAAGAGACCCAGTACTTC. Amino acid sequence: CASSQDNQETQYF.

This chain uses TRBV19 with TRBJ1-6, with no clear D. This CDR3 has 14 amino acids. Germline V gene lookup returns CDR1 LNHDA and CDR2 SQIVND (reference sequence). The ends were cut back, 4 bases at V and 14 bases at J, with 18 bases in the middle. Here the CDR3 reads CASSTIIQSGALHF. The CDR3 nucleotides read TGTGCCAGTAGTACGATCATTCAATCTGGCGCCCTCCACTTT.

This clonotype was observed a few times. V is TRBV5-1 and J is TRBJ2-3; D is perhaps TRBD2 (6 bases). The CDR3 sequence is 15 residues long. Germline assignment: CDR1 SGHRS and CDR2 YFSETQ. The V and J ends lost 0 bases and 2 bases respectively, with 10 bases between them. The CDR3 DNA sequence: TGCGCCAGCAGCTTGGACGGGACTGCCACAGATACGCAGTATTTT. This gives the protein CASSLDGTATDTQYF.

This clonotype was found a few times. V gene TRBV20-1 combines with J gene TRBJ2-3; 11 nucleotides agree with TRBD2. The V gene's germline CDR1 is DFQATT and CDR2 SNEGSKA (reference sequence). Losses at the gene ends were 0 bases for V and 3 bases for J; bases not matched to a gene: 5. This CDR3 has 16 residues. The CDR3 is CSARDLTSGSTDTQYF. The DNA of the CDR3 is TGCAGTGCTAGAGACCTAACTAGCGGGAGTACAGATACGCAGTATTTT.

In regard to this clonotype: Lacking the conserved final phenylalanine or tryptophan, this CDR3 likely reflects a read error. It is unclear where the CDR3 begins or ends on the DNA, so no DNA is shown, and the CDR3 is as TCRdb lists it. J is TRBJ2-5 and V is TRBV6-4; the DNA was not used to check the table's D call, TRBD2. A total of 9 residues make up the CDR3, ends included. Germline CDR1 is MRHNA and CDR2 is SNTAGT. The CDR3 reads CASSDSTSG.

V usage is TRBV11-2 and J usage is TRBJ2-7; TRBD1 matches at 9 bases. Germline CDR1 SGHAT, CDR2 FQNNGV. The CDR3 contains 16 residues. Trimming at V came to 3 bases and at J to 6 bases, leaving 12 bases not matched to a gene. Written as DNA, the CDR3 is TGTGCCAGCAGCTTGGGGGGGGGACAGGGTAATCCCGAGCAGTACTTC. Protein: CASSLGGGQGNPEQYF.

The chain has TRBV7-3 and TRBJ2-3; D is unresolved. The CDR3 spans 12 residues. Trimming cost V 6 bases and J 3 bases, with 7 bases left between them. Germline loops: CDR1 SGHTA, CDR2 FQGTGA. Here the CDR3 reads CASRPETDTQYF. In nucleotides, the CDR3 is TGTGCCAGCAGGCCGGAAACAGATACGCAGTATTTT.

V usage is TRBV7-9 and J usage is TRBJ1-4, with D uncertain. Germline V gives CDR1 SEHNR, CDR2 FQNEAQ (reference sequence). Trimming took off 2 bases at V and 3 bases at J, with 13 bases between the two ends. This CDR3 region has 16 residues. The CDR3 region has the DNA TGTGCCAGCAGCTTAATCGGGGTGTCAGCTAATGAAAAACTGTTTTTT. Amino acid sequence: CASSLIGVSANEKLFF. The full variable domain, its missing parts supplied by reference TRBV7-9 and TRBJ1-4, is DTGVSQNPRHKITKRGQNVTFRCDPISEHNRLYWYRQTLGQGPEFLTYFQNEAQLEKSRLLSDRFSAERPKGSFSTLEIQRTEQGDSAMYLCASSLIGVSANEKLFFGSGTQLSVL.

On this clonotype itself: In this CDR3 the conserved last residue, phenylalanine or tryptophan, is missing, so a read error is likely. The chain joins TRBV15 to TRBJ1-1; the D is unclear. The CDR3 has 13 residues. With 0 bases removed from V and 1 base from J, the gap between germline ends came to 3 bases. Germline V gives CDR1 LNHNV, CDR2 YYDKDF (reference sequence). Here the CDR3 reads CATSREPNTEAFL. The CDR3 bases are TGTGCCACCAGCAGAGAGCCGAACACTGAAGCTTTCCTT.

The gene calls are TRBV24-1 and TRBJ2-5, with 8 bases identical to TRBD2. The V segment lost 3 bases and the J segment 4 bases; nucleotides outside the gene matches: 6. CDR3 length: 15 amino acids. CDR1 is KGHDR, CDR2 SFDVKD, per germline. The chain's CDR3 is CATSDPRGGGETQYF. CDR3 nucleotide sequence: TGTGCCACCAGTGATCCTCGGGGGGGAGGAGAGACCCAGTACTTC.

In this sample, this clonotype turned up many times. The gene calls are TRBV7-7 and TRBJ2-3; possibly TRBD1 for D (5 bases). This CDR3 is 15 amino acids long. Germline lookup yields CDR1 SSHAT and CDR2 FNYEAQ (reference sequence). The germline V and J ends were trimmed by 1 base and 5 bases, with 13 bases remaining between them. CDR3 protein: CASSLGVGPGDTQYF. In DNA form, the CDR3 reads TGTGCCAGCAGCTTAGGAGTGGGGCCAGGAGATACGCAGTATTTT.

This sequence joins TRBV5-1 and TRBJ2-1, with D hard to call. Trimming took off 1 base at V and 9 bases at J, with 5 bases between the two ends. This CDR3 spans 11 amino acids. Germline CDR1 and CDR2: SGHRS and YFSETQ. The CDR3 coding sequence is TGCGCCAGCAGCTTGATCAGTGAGCAGTTCTTC. This gives the protein CASSLISEQFF.